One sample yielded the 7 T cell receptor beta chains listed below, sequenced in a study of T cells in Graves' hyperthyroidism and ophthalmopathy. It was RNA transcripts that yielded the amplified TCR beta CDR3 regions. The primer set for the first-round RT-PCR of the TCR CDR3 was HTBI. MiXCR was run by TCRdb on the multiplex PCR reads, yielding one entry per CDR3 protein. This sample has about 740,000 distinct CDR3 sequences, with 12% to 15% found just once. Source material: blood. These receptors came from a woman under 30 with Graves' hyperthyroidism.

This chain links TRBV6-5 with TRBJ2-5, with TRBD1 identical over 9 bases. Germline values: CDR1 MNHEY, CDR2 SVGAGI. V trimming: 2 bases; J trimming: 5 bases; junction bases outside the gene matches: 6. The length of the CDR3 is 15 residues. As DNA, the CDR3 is TGTGCCAGCAGTTACCAGGACAGGGGATGGGAGACCCAGTACTTC. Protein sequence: CASSYQDRGWETQYF.

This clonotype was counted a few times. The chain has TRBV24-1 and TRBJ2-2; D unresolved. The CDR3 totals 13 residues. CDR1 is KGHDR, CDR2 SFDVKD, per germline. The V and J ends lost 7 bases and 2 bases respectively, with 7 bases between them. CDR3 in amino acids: CATRSPNTGELFF. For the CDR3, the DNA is TGTGCCACCAGATCCCCCAACACCGGGGAGCTGTTTTTT.

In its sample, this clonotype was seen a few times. The CDR3 loop reads CASSRSDKLFF. CDR3 coding DNA: TGTGCCAGCAGTAGGTCGGATAAACTGTTTTTT. This chain uses TRBV28 with TRBJ1-4; D not certain. V dropped 5 bases and J dropped 11 bases, with 9 bases sitting between them. Germline assignment: CDR1 MDHEN and CDR2 SYDVKM. The CDR3 extends over 11 amino acids.

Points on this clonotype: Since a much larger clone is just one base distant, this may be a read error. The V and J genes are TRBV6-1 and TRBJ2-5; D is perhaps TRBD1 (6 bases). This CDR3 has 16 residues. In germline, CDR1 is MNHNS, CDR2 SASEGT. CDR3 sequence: CASSVTGQTYQETQHF. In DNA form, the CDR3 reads TGTGCCAGCAGTGTAACCGGACAGACGTACCAAGAGACCCAGCACTTC.

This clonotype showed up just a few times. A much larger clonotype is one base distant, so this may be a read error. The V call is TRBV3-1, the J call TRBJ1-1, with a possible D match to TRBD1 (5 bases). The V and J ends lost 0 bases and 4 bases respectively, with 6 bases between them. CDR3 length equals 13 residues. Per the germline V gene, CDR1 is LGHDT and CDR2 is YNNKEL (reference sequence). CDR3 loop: CASSQDGATEAFF. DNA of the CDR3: TGTGCCAGCAGCCAAGACGGGGCCACTGAAGCTTTCTTT.

DNA of the CDR3: TGCAGCGCCCTGGGCGCGATCTCCTACGAGCAGTACTTC. Translated: CSALGAISYEQYF. This sequence joins TRBV29-1 and TRBJ2-7; D call uncertain. The ends were cut back, 7 bases at V and 0 bases at J, with 13 bases in the middle. The CDR3 contains 13 residues. Germline V CDR1 and CDR2: SQVTM, ANQGSEA.

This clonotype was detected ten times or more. The DNA of the CDR3 is TGTGCCAGCAGCGCGGTGACTAGCGGGCGGGATGAGCAGTTCTTC. This codes for CASSAVTSGRDEQFF. This chain uses TRBV7-2 with TRBJ2-1, with 10 bases matching TRBD2. This CDR3 has 15 residues. Per the germline V gene, CDR1 is SGHTA and CDR2 is FQGNSA. V was clipped by 5 bases and J by 8 bases; unmatched bases: 9.